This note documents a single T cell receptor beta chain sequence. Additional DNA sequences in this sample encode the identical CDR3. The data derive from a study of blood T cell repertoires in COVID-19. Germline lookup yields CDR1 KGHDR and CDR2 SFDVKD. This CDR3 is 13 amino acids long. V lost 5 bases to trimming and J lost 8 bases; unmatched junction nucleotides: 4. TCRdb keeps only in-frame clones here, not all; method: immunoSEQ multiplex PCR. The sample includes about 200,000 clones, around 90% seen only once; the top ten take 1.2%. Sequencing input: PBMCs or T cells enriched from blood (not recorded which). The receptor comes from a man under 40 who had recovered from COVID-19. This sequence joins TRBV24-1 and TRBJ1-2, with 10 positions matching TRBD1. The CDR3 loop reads CATSGGTGDGYTF. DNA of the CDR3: TGTGCCACCAGTGGGGGGACAGGGGACGGCTACACCTTC.